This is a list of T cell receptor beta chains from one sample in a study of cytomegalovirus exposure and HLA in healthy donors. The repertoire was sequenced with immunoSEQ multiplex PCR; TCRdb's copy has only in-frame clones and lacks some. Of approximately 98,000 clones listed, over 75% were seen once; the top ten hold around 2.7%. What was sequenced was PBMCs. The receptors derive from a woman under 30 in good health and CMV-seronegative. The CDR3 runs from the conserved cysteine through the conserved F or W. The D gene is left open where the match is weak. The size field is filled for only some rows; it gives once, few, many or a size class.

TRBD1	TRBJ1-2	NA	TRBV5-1	TGCGCCAGCAGCCAGGACAGGGGGCTCTATGGCTACACCTTC	CASSQDRGLYGYTF
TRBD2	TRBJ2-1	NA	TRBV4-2	TGTGCCAGCAGCCACCTACCGACTAGCGGGGGGGGCAACAATGAGCAGTTCTTC	CASSHLPTSGGGNNEQFF
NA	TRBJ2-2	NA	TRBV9	TGTGCCAGCAGCGTAGGAGGCGGGGCGTCAGGGGAGCTGTTTTTT	CASSVGGGASGELFF
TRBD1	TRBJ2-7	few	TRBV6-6	TGTGCCAGCAGTTATTCAACCGGGACAGAACTCTACGAGCAGTACTTC	CASSYSTGTELYEQYF
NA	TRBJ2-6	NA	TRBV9	TGTGCCAGCAGCGTAGCTTTCGAGTCTGGGGCCAACGTCCTGACTTTC	CASSVAFESGANVLTF
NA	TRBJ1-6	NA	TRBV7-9	TGTGCCAGCATCCCCCCCAGTGCGGGCAATTCACCCCTCCACTTT	CASIPPSAGNSPLHF
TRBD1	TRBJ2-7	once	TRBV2	TGTGCCAGCCGACCCGGGACAGGGCTTGAACGGTACGAGCAGTACTTC	CASRPGTGLERYEQYF
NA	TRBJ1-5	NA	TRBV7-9	TGTGCCAGCAGCGGAGGGGCTAGCAATCAGCCCCAGCATTTT	CASSGGASNQPQHF
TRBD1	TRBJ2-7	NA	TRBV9	TGTGCCAGCAGCGCCCATACAGGGGGTTACGAGCAGTACTTC	CASSAHTGGYEQYF
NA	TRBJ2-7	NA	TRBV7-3	TGTGCCAGCAGCTTAACAGGAGACTACGAGCAGTACTTC	CASSLTGDYEQYF
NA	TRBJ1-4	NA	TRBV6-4	TGTGCCAGCAGTGACTCGCTTATGAGTTTTAATGAAAAACTGTTTTTT	CASSDSLMSFNEKLFF
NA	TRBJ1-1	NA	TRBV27	TGTGCCAGCAGTTTATTCCTCCGGGAAGAAGCTTTCTTT	CASSLFLREEAFF
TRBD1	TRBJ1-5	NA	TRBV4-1	TGCGCCAGCAGCCTAGGACAGGGGACCCCACAGCCCCAGCATTTT	CASSLGQGTPQPQHF
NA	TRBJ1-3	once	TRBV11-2	TGTGCCATTCTTGATGCTGTAGCGGGTGCCGGAAACACCATATATTTT	CAILDAVAGAGNTIYF
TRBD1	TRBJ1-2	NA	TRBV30	TGTGCCTGGAGCCCAGGGACAGGGAAATATGGCTACACCTTC	CAWSPGTGKYGYTF